The 21 T cell receptor beta chains listed next were all sequenced from one sample in a study of blood T cell repertoires in COVID-19. This table comes from immunoSEQ multiplex PCR, and its TCRdb copy is limited to in-frame clones, with some not included. This table holds some 150,000 clones, 75% to 90% found once. The sample consisted of peripheral blood. The receptors derive from a man between 65 and 85 years old with acute or convalescent COVID-19.

The chain joins TRBV19 to TRBJ1-2; D ambiguous. Germline loops: CDR1 LNHDA, CDR2 SQIVND (reference sequence). Trimming took 3 bases from V and 3 from J, leaving 20 bases between them. The CDR3 totals 17 residues. The CDR3 protein is CASSIFNSRLGDYGYTF. For the CDR3, the DNA is TGTGCCAGTAGTATCTTCAATAGTCGGCTCGGGGACTATGGCTACACCTTC.

J is TRBJ2-2 and V is TRBV10-2; 8 bases are a match to TRBD2. Germline V gene data show CDR1 as WSHSY and CDR2 as SAAADI. V dropped 8 bases and J dropped 6; count of bases not matched to a gene: 8. The CDR3 contains 14 residues. Here the CDR3 DNA reads TGCGCCAGCTTACCGGGGGGGGTCCCCGGGGAGCTGTTTTTT. Translating gives CASLPGGVPGELFF.

The CDR3 DNA follows: TGTGCCACCCCTAGTGGCGGCGGACTGGCCAATGAGCAGTTCTTC. Its translation: CATPSGGGLANEQFF. The rearrangement joins TRBV25-1 to TRBJ2-1; possible D gene TRBD2, 5 bases. CDR3 length: 15 residues. With 10 bases removed from V and 6 bases from J, the gap between germline ends came to 22 bases. Germline CDR1 reads MGHDK; CDR2 reads SYGVNS.

This clone appeared once. The V call is TRBV5-6, the J call TRBJ1-2; D possibly corresponds to TRBD1 (6 bases). CDR3 length equals 13 residues. V was pared by 5 bases and J by 1 base, with 9 bases between. Germline V gene sequence: CDR1 SGHDT, CDR2 YYEEEE. The CDR3: CASRNRDNYGYTF. DNA of the CDR3: TGTGCCAGCAGGAACAGGGATAACTATGGCTACACCTTC.

This clone appeared once. The chain couples TRBV19 to TRBJ2-5; perhaps TRBD1 as D (5 bases). V was trimmed by 3 bases and J by 5 bases, leaving 13 bases between them. This CDR3 has 14 amino acids. Looked up from germline, CDR1 is LNHDA and CDR2 is SQIVND (reference sequence). CDR3: CASSIQGSGETQYF. CDR3 nucleotides: TGTGCCAGTAGTATCCAGGGCTCGGGTGAGACCCAGTACTTC.

This clone was recorded once. The chain employs TRBV6-5 and TRBJ1-2; D unresolved. The CDR3 has 12 amino acids. The V and J ends lost 3 bases and 7 bases respectively, with 9 bases between them. CDR1 is MNHEY and CDR2 is SVGAGI in the germline V gene. In nucleotides, the CDR3 is TGTGCCAGCAGTTATTGGGAGGGTGGCTACACCTTC. Residues: CASSYWEGGYTF.

The CDR3 region has the DNA TGTGCCAGCAGTCCCGATACCGGGACAGGGGGCCGGTATGGCTACACCTTC. It codes for CASSPDTGTGGRYGYTF. The chain has TRBV27 and TRBJ1-2, with TRBD1 identical over 12 bases. Germline lookup yields CDR1 MNHEY and CDR2 SMNVEV (reference sequence). This CDR3 is built from 17 residues. V lost 5 bases and J lost 5; bases outside the gene matches: 12.

This chain joins TRBV24-1 and TRBJ2-5; TRBD1 matches 11 bases. This CDR3 contains 16 residues. Germline V gene data show CDR1 as KGHDR and CDR2 as SFDVKD. Trimming at V came to 5 bases and at J to 2 bases, leaving 6 bases not matched to a gene. The CDR3 protein is CATSGLGQGGQETQYF. DNA for the CDR3: TGTGCCACCAGTGGCCTGGGACAGGGGGGTCAAGAGACCCAGTACTTC.

The J gene is TRBJ2-3, the V gene TRBV14, with D possibly being TRBD2 (5 bases). CDR3 length equals 14 residues. From germline, CDR1 is SGHDN and CDR2 FVKESK. V gave up 4 bases and J gave up 2 bases, with 10 bases separating them. CDR3 residues: CASSPTIVTDTQYF. For the CDR3, the DNA is TGTGCCAGCAGCCCGACTATTGTCACAGATACGCAGTATTTT.

The chain combines TRBV5-1 with TRBJ2-2, with D perhaps matching TRBD2 (5 bases). Trimming stripped 4 bases from V and 4 bases from J, with 11 bases between. The CDR3 sequence is 14 residues long. CDR1 is SGHRS, CDR2 YFSETQ, per germline. CDR3 sequence (DNA): TGCGCCAGCAGCGAGACTACATCCACCGGGGAGCTGTTTTTT. Its translation is CASSETTSTGELFF.

This CDR3 is CASSYEGGRGYTF. DNA of the CDR3: TGTGCCAGCAGTTACGAGGGCGGAAGAGGCTACACCTTC. V is TRBV6-5 and J is TRBJ1-2; D is ambiguous. The CDR3 contains 13 residues. V was pared by 2 bases and J by 8 bases, with 12 bases between. The germline gives CDR1 MNHEY, CDR2 SVGAGI.

The chain joins TRBV6-1 to TRBJ2-3; TRBD2 aligns across 11 bases. The CDR3 totals 16 residues. With V trimmed by 3 bases and J by 4 bases, 6 bases remained unmatched. From germline, CDR1 is MNHNS and CDR2 SASEGT. CDR3 protein: CASSEFSGGDPDTQYF. DNA for the CDR3: TGTGCCAGCAGTGAGTTTAGCGGGGGGGACCCAGATACGCAGTATTTT.

This clone was detected once. The gene calls are TRBV18 and TRBJ1-1; 7 positions match TRBD1. Trimming at V came to 3 bases and at J to 8 bases, leaving 12 bases not matched to a gene. The CDR3 covers 15 residues. Germline CDR1 is KGHSH and CDR2 is LQKENI. CDR3 sequence reads: CASSPLFERDREAFF. The CDR3 DNA sequence: TGTGCCAGCTCACCCCTATTCGAACGGGACAGAGAAGCTTTCTTT.

The gene calls are TRBV7-9 and TRBJ2-1; tentatively, D is TRBD1 (6 bases). The germline V gene encodes CDR1 SEHNR and CDR2 FQNEAQ (reference sequence). Trimming left V 5 bases short and J 11 bases short, with 16 bases between. The CDR3 has 13 amino acids. The CDR3 is CASSLPSGVQQFF. The CDR3 DNA sequence: TGTGCCAGCAGCCTACCGTCAGGGGTCCAGCAGTTCTTC.

The J gene is TRBJ2-1, the V gene TRBV7-2; D perhaps matches TRBD1 (5 bases). V was shortened by 0 bases and J by 3 bases, with 9 bases between the two germline ends. The CDR3 totals 15 residues. Germline loops: CDR1 SGHTA, CDR2 FQGNSA. Here the CDR3 reads CASSLAQGVYNEQFF. The CDR3 DNA sequence: TGTGCCAGCAGCTTAGCCCAGGGCGTCTACAATGAGCAGTTCTTC.

This clone was seen just once. V is TRBV6-5 and J is TRBJ1-3, with 8 nucleotides matching TRBD1. CDR1 and CDR2 (germline): MNHEY, SVGAGI. This CDR3 is built from 15 residues. The junction had 7 bases not matched to a gene; V was cut back by 2 bases and J by 7 bases. CDR3 DNA sequence: TGTGCCAGCAGTTACGGGGGACAGGAGGGGAACACCATATATTTT. Translating gives CASSYGGQEGNTIYF.

CDR3 protein: CASSNSGNTIYF. The CDR3 coding sequence is TGTGCCAGCAGCAACTCTGGAAACACCATATATTTT. This chain joins TRBV6-5 and TRBJ1-3; no definite D call. The CDR3 contains 12 residues. The V gene's germline CDR1 is MNHEY and CDR2 SVGAGI. V gave up 6 bases and J gave up 0 bases, with 3 bases separating them.

J is TRBJ2-5 and V is TRBV6-5, with D hard to call. The V and J ends lost 4 bases and 5 bases respectively, with 5 bases between them. This CDR3 is 11 amino acids long. CDR1 is MNHEY, CDR2 SVGAGI, per germline. In nucleotides, the CDR3 is TGTGCCAGCAGTTTCGGGGAGACCCAGTACTTC. Its translation is CASSFGETQYF.

This clone was detected only once. This chain links TRBV30 with TRBJ1-4; D may be TRBD1 (5 bases). The V end lost 2 bases, the J end lost 6 bases, and 13 bases lay between the germline ends. Germline V lookup: CDR1 GTSNPN, CDR2 SVGIG (reference sequence). This CDR3 comprises 14 residues. The CDR3 loop is CAWSNQGGDEKLFF. In nucleotides, the CDR3 is TGTGCCTGGAGTAACCAGGGCGGGGATGAAAAACTGTTTTTT. Filled out from reference TRBV30 and TRBJ1-4, the complete variable domain reads SQTIHQWPATLVQPVGSPLSLECTVEGTSNPNLYWYRQAAGRGLQLLFYSVGIGQISSEVPQNLSASRPQDRQFILSSKKLLLSDSGFYLCAWSNQGGDEKLFFGSGTQLSVL.

V is TRBV12-3 or TRBV12-4 and J is TRBJ1-5; D might be TRBD1 (6 bases). CDR3 length: 13 residues. The germline V and J ends were trimmed by 8 bases and 5 bases, with 13 bases remaining between them. This CDR3 reads CASAFGGHQPQHF. The DNA of the CDR3 is TGTGCCAGCGCCTTCGGGGGGCATCAGCCCCAGCATTTT.

The CDR3 is CAWSVGSSGGAETQYF. Here the CDR3 DNA reads TGTGCCTGGAGTGTAGGGTCTAGCGGGGGGGCGGAGACCCAGTACTTC. This chain links TRBV30 with TRBJ2-5, with TRBD2 matching 12 bases. The CDR3 covers 16 residues. Germline V gene lookup returns CDR1 GTSNPN and CDR2 SVGIG (reference sequence). V was clipped by 0 bases and J by 5 bases; unmatched bases: 7. Looking up the rest from reference TRBV30 and TRBJ2-5 gives the full variable domain: SQTIHQWPATLVQPVGSPLSLECTVEGTSNPNLYWYRQAAGRGLQLLFYSVGIGQISSEVPQNLSASRPQDRQFILSSKKLLLSDSGFYLCAWSVGSSGGAETQYFGPGTRLLVL.